Below, 3 T cell receptor beta chains from the same sample are listed, as sequenced in a study of CD8 T cells in ankylosing spondylitis. TCRdb re-analysed the 5' RACE reads in MiXCR, keeping a single row per CDR3 protein. This repertoire shows approximately 300,000 distinct CDR3 sequences, around 20% found once; its top ten account for about 8%. Sequences were obtained from blood, either unsorted or a sorted T cell fraction (not recorded which). The receptor source for this set is a male donor with ankylosing spondylitis or in good health (not recorded which).

The chain joins TRBV5-6 to TRBJ2-4, with D perhaps matching TRBD2 (7 bases). This CDR3 is built from 13 residues. V lost 2 bases to trimming and J lost 7 bases, with 10 bases between them. Germline values: CDR1 SGHDT, CDR2 YYEEEE. The DNA for the CDR3 is TGTGCCAGCAGCTTCAGGGGAGGGAACATTCAGTACTTC. This sequence encodes CASSFRGGNIQYF.

V and J are TRBV4-1 and TRBJ2-5; D not resolved. The CDR3 is 13 amino acids. CDR1 MGHRA and CDR2 YSYEKL come from the germline V gene. Between the trimmed V and J ends, which lost 2 bases and 2 bases, there was a span of 6 bases. The CDR3 sequence: CASSQSPQETQYF. CDR3 DNA: TGCGCCAGCAGCCAAAGCCCTCAAGAGACCCAGTACTTC.

The rearrangement uses TRBV5-5 and TRBJ2-3; 7 bases are shared with TRBD2. The CDR3 length is 15 residues. After removal of 0 bases from V and 4 bases from J, the junction contained 5 bases not matched to a gene. Germline CDR1 SGHKS, CDR2 YYEKEE (reference sequence). The CDR3 loop is CASSLGTSRADTQYF. The CDR3 bases are TGTGCCAGCAGCTTGGGGACTAGTCGCGCAGATACGCAGTATTTT.